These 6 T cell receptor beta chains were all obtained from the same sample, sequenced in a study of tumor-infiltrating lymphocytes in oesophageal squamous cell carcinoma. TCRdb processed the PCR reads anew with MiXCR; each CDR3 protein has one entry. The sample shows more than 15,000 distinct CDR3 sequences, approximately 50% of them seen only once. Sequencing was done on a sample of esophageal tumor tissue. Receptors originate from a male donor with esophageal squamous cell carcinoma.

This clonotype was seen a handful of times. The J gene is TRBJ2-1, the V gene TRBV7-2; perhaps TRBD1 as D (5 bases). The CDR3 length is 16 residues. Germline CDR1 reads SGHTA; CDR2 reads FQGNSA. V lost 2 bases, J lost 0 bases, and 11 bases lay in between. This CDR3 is CASSLWGQNSYNEQFF. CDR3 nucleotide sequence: TGTGCCAGCAGCTTATGGGGCCAAAACTCCTACAATGAGCAGTTCTTC.

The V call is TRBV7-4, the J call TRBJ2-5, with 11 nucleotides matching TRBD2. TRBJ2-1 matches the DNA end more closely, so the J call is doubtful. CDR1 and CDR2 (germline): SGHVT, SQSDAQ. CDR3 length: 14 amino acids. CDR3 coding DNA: TGTGCCAGCAGTAATAGCGGGAGGGAGCATGAGCAGTTCTTC. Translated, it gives CASSNSGREHEQFF.

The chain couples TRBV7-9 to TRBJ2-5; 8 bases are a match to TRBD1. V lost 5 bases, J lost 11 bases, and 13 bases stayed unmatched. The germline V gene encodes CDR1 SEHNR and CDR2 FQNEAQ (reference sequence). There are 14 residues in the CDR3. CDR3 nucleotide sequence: TGTGCCAGCAGCCCCAGGGGGCTAACAGGAGAGCAGTACTTC. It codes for CASSPRGLTGEQYF.

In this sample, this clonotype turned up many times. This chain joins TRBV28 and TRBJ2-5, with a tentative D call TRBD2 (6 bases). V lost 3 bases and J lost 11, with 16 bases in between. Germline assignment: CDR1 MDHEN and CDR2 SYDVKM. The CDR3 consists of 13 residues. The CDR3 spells CASSLGRSGEQYF. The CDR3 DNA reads TGTGCCAGCAGTTTGGGGAGGTCGGGTGAGCAGTACTTC.

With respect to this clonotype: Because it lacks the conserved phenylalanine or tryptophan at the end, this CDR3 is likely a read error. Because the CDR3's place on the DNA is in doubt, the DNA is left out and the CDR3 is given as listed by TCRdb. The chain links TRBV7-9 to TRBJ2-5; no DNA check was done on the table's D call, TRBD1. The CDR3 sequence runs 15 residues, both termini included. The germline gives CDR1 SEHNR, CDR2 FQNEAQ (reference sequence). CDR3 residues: CASTGSQSGEQFFGS.

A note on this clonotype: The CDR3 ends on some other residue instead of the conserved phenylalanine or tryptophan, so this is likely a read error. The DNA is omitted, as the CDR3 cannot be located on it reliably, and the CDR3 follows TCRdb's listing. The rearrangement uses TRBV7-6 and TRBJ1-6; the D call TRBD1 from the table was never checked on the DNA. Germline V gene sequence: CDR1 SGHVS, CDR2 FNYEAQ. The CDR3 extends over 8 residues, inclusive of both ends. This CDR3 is CASSFMGQ.